This T cell receptor (beta chain) was captured in a study of cytomegalovirus exposure and HLA in healthy donors. Vbeta (60) and Jbeta (13) primers were used in the PCR. TCRdb's table, derived via immunoSEQ multiplex PCR, lists solely in-frame clones and lacks some. The table records over 100,000 clones, 75% to 80% of them present only once. V was shortened by 2 bases and J by 3 bases, with 11 bases between the two germline ends. Per the germline V gene, CDR1 is MNHNS and CDR2 is SASEGT. The CDR3 has 15 amino acids. Sequencing used PBMCs. J is TRBJ1-3 and V is TRBV6-1, with unresolved D. The clonotype comes from a woman between 25 and 40 years old in good health and CMV-seropositive. CDR3: CASSEIRAFGNTIYF. The CDR3 region has the DNA TGTGCCAGCAGTGAAATTAGAGCATTTGGAAACACCATATATTTT.